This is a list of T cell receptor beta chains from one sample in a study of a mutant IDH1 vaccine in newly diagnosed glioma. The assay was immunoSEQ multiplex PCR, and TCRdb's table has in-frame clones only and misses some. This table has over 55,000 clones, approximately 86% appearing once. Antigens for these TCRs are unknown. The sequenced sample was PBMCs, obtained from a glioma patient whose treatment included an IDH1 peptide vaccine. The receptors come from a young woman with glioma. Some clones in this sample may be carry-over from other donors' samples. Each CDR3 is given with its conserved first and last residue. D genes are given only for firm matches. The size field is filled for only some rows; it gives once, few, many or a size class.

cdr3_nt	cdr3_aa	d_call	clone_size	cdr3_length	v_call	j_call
TGCGCCAGCAGTCAATCCATATTACAGTTTCGGGACAGGGACTCCTACGAGCAGTACTTC	CASSQSILQFRDRDSYEQYF	TRBD1	-	20	TRBV23-1	TRBJ2-7
TGTGCCAGCAGCCCTTTGCATGCAACTAATGAAAAACTGTTTTTT	CASSPLHATNEKLFF	-	-	15	TRBV7-9	TRBJ1-4
TGCGCCAGCAGCGGAGACCCTTCTCGCGAGCAGTACTTC	CASSGDPSREQYF	-	-	13	TRBV5-1	TRBJ2-7
TGCGCCAGCAAGGCCTTAACTGGGATTGATGAAGCTTTCTTT	CASKALTGIDEAFF	-	-	14	TRBV5-1	TRBJ1-1
TGCGCCAGCAGTGAGAGTGGGAATAGAGAGACCCAGTACTTC	CASSESGNRETQYF	-	-	14	TRBV10-1	TRBJ2-5
TGCGCCAGCAGCCCTCCAGCGGGGGATACGCAGTATTTT	CASSPPAGDTQYF	TRBD2	-	13	TRBV4-1	TRBJ2-3
TGTGCCAGCAGCCCAGCCGTTAGCTCCTACGAGCAGTACTTC	CASSPAVSSYEQYF	-	-	14	TRBV9	TRBJ2-7
TGTGCCAGCAGCTTACCGCTCTTAGATGTGGCAGAGACCCAGTACTTC	CASSLPLLDVAETQYF	-	once	16	TRBV7-9	TRBJ2-5
TGTGCTAGTGGTTTGGTTAGAGCTAGCGGGGCCCAAACCTACGAGCAGTACTTC	CASGLVRASGAQTYEQYF	TRBD2	-	18	TRBV12-5	TRBJ2-7
TGTGCCAGCAGCGTACGGGGGTCAGATACGCAGTATTTT	CASSVRGSDTQYF	-	-	13	TRBV9	TRBJ2-3
TGCGCCAGCAGCCGAAGAAGCGGGATCACGAACACTGAAGCTTTCTTT	CASSRRSGITNTEAFF	-	once	16	TRBV4-1	TRBJ1-1
TGTGCCAGCAGTGATGGGCAGGGCTCCTACGAGCAGTACTTC	CASSDGQGSYEQYF	-	-	14	TRBV2	TRBJ2-7
TGTGCCAGCAGCTTACTTCTCCCGGGGGACCATGAAGCTTTCTTT	CASSLLLPGDHEAFF	-	few	15	TRBV7-3	TRBJ1-1
TGCGCCAGCAGCCAAGATCCCGGGACCACCTACGAGCAGTACTTC	CASSQDPGTTYEQYF	-	-	15	TRBV4-1	TRBJ2-7
TGTGCCAGCAGCATCCTTGCTCTAGCGGGAGGGCCGAACACCGGGGAGCTGTTTTTT	CASSILALAGGPNTGELFF	TRBD2	once	19	TRBV11-2	TRBJ2-2
TGTGCCAGCAGCCAAGTTGGCGGGAGAACCCCCCATGAGCAGTTCTTC	CASSQVGGRTPHEQFF	TRBD2	-	16	TRBV14	TRBJ2-1
TGTGCCAGCAGTTACGAAGGTTTCAGGGGGCTCAATGAGCAGTTCTTC	CASSYEGFRGLNEQFF	TRBD1	-	16	TRBV6-5	TRBJ2-1
TGTGCCAGCAGTACAGGGCTTAACTATGGCTACACCTTC	CASSTGLNYGYTF	-	few	13	TRBV27	TRBJ1-2
TGTGCCAGCAGCTTAGGGAAGGCATACTATGGCTACACCTTC	CASSLGKAYYGYTF	-	many	14	TRBV7-2	TRBJ1-2
TGTGCCATCAGTGAGTCGTTAGCGGGGTATGAGCAGTTCTTC	CAISESLAGYEQFF	TRBD2	-	14	TRBV10-3	TRBJ2-1
TGTGCCAGCTCCCCGGGGGGCGAGCAGTACTTC	CASSPGGEQYF	TRBD2	-	11	TRBV18	TRBJ2-7
TGTGCCAGTAGTATGGCAGGAGGATGGTATGGCTACACCTTC	CASSMAGGWYGYTF	-	once	14	TRBV19	TRBJ1-2
TGCGCCAGCAGCCTGGACAGGGGGGAGCTGTTTTTT	CASSLDRGELFF	TRBD1	-	12	TRBV5-1	TRBJ2-2
TGTGCCAGCAGCGTAGGGGGGAGCCTCTACGAGCAGTACTTC	CASSVGGSLYEQYF	-	-	14	TRBV9	TRBJ2-7
TGTGCCAGCAGCGCACGGGAGACCCAAGAGACCCAGTACTTC	CASSARETQETQYF	-	-	14	TRBV11-3	TRBJ2-5
TGTGCCAGCAGACTATCGAACACTGAAGCTTTCTTT	CASRLSNTEAFF	-	few	12	TRBV6-6	TRBJ1-1
TGTGCCAGCAGTTACTCGGGACTAACCTACAATGAGCAGTTCTTC	CASSYSGLTYNEQFF	TRBD2	-	15	TRBV6-5	TRBJ2-1
TGTGCCAGCAGCCGCCCCGGGACAGGGGACTACAATGAGCAGTTCTTC	CASSRPGTGDYNEQFF	TRBD1	-	16	TRBV5-4	TRBJ2-1
TGCGCCAGCAGCTTAGGCCCTAACACTGAAGCTTTCTTT	CASSLGPNTEAFF	-	once	13	TRBV5-1	TRBJ1-1
TGTGCCAGCAGCCCCGGGATCAATGAAAAACTGTTTTTT	CASSPGINEKLFF	-	few	13	TRBV9	TRBJ1-4
TGCGCCAGCAGCTTGGGTCAGGGAGGTGTTAGCAATCAGCCCCAGCATTTT	CASSLGQGGVSNQPQHF	-	-	17	TRBV5-1	TRBJ1-5
TGTGCCAGCAGTGTAACAGGGTCTTCTAATGAAAAACTGTTTTTT	CASSVTGSSNEKLFF	-	-	15	TRBV27	TRBJ1-4
TGTGCCAGCAGCCCAACCCTAGCGGGAGCTTATAACGGGGAGCTGTTTTTT	CASSPTLAGAYNGELFF	TRBD2	-	17	TRBV5-4	TRBJ2-2
TGTGCCAGCCCCGGGGGATATGACACTGAAGCTTTCTTT	CASPGGYDTEAFF	-	few	13	TRBV2	TRBJ1-1
TGTGCCAGCACCATGGACAGTGGCCACGAGCAGTACTTC	CASTMDSGHEQYF	-	few	13	TRBV6-5	TRBJ2-7
TGTGCCAGCAGTGTTGGGCCCTTCCCCTACGAGCAGTACTTC	CASSVGPFPYEQYF	-	-	14	TRBV6-1	TRBJ2-7
TGTGCCAGCAGTCGACGAGAAGGGGTCTACAATGAGCAGTTCTTC	CASSRREGVYNEQFF	-	-	15	TRBV5-4	TRBJ2-1
TGTGCCAGCAGTGACGGGAGGGGACCGGACAAAAACATTCAGTACTTC	CASSDGRGPDKNIQYF	TRBD2	-	16	TRBV25-1	TRBJ2-4
TGTGCCAGCAGCTTGTCAGTGTTCTCCTACGAGCAGTACTTC	CASSLSVFSYEQYF	-	-	14	TRBV5-6	TRBJ2-7
TGCGCCAGTTCAGACTTTCGGGACACCGGATCTGGGGCCAACGTCCTGACTTTC	CASSDFRDTGSGANVLTF	-	-	18	TRBV5-1	TRBJ2-6
TGTGCCAGCAGCTTAGCGGGGGGTGCCTACAATGAGCAGTTCTTC	CASSLAGGAYNEQFF	-	-	15	TRBV7-2	TRBJ2-1
TGTGCCAGCAGTGCCCGACAGGGCATGAACACTGAAGCTTTCTTT	CASSARQGMNTEAFF	TRBD1	-	15	TRBV27	TRBJ1-1
TGTGCCAGCAGCTTGAGCTCCTACGAGCAGTACTTC	CASSLSSYEQYF	-	-	12	TRBV13	TRBJ2-7
TGTGCCTGGAGTGAAGGTGTGGGGGCACAGCCCCAGCATTTT	CAWSEGVGAQPQHF	-	-	14	TRBV30	TRBJ1-5
TGTGCCAGCAGTCGCCCAGGGGAGATTAACACTGAAGCTTTCTTT	CASSRPGEINTEAFF	-	-	15	TRBV6-5	TRBJ1-1
TGTGCCAGCAGCTTAGATTATGGCAGGGGAAGTCCTGAAGCTTTCTTT	CASSLDYGRGSPEAFF	-	-	16	TRBV11-2	TRBJ1-1
TGTGCCAGCAGCTCGGGTCCGGCCACCTACGAGCAGTACTTC	CASSSGPATYEQYF	-	-	14	TRBV7-8	TRBJ2-7
TGTGCCAGCAGCCCCGTTCTGGGTGAAGCGGGGGGTTCCACAGATACGCAGTATTTT	CASSPVLGEAGGSTDTQYF	TRBD2	-	19	TRBV5-4	TRBJ2-3
TGTGCCACCAGCAGAGACAGATCTGGGGCCAACGTCCTGACTTTC	CATSRDRSGANVLTF	-	-	15	TRBV15	TRBJ2-6
TGTGCCATCAGTGACAGGGGGCATTCCTATGGCTACACCTTC	CAISDRGHSYGYTF	TRBD1	-	14	TRBV10-3	TRBJ1-2
TGTGCCAGCAGTTACGGTCTTAATTCACCCCTCCACTTT	CASSYGLNSPLHF	-	-	13	TRBV6-6	TRBJ1-6
TGTGCCAGCAGCCTCCTAAAGACCCAGTACTTC	CASSLLKTQYF	-	-	11	TRBV6-9	TRBJ2-5
TGTGCCAGCAGCGCCAGACGGATCCTCAATCAGCCCCAGCATTTT	CASSARRILNQPQHF	-	-	15	TRBV7-9	TRBJ1-5
TGTGCCAGCAGCCCCGGGACGATCGACGAGCAGTACTTC	CASSPGTIDEQYF	-	-	13	TRBV6-6	TRBJ2-7
TGTGCCAGCAGCTTGGGGACAGGAATCTCCTACGAGCAGTACTTC	CASSLGTGISYEQYF	TRBD1	-	15	TRBV7-9	TRBJ2-7